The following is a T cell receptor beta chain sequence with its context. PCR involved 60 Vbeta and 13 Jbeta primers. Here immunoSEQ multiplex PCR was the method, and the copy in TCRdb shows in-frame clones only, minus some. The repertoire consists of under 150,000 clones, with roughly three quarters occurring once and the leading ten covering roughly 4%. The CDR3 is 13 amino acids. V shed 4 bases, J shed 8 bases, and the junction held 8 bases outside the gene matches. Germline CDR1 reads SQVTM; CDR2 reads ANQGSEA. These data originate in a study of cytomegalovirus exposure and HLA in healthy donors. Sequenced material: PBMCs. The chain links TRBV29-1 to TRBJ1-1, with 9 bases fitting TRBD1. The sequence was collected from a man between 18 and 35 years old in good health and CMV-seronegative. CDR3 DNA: TGCAGCGTTGCTCGCGGGACAGGGTTCGAAGCTTTCTTT. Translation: CSVARGTGFEAFF.